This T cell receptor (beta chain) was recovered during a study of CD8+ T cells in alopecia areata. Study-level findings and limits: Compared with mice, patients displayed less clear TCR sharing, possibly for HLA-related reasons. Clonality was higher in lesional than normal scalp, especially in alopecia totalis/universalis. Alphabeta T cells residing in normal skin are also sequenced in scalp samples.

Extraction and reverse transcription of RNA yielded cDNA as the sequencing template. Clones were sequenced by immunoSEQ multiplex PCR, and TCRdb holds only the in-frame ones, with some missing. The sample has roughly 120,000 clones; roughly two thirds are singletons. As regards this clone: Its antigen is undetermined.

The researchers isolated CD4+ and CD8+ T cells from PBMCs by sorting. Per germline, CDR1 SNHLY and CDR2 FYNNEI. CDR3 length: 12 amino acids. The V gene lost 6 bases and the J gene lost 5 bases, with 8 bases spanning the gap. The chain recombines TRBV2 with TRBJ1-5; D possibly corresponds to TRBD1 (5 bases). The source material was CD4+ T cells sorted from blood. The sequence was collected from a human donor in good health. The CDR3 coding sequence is TGTGCCAGCAGGGGGGAAGATCAGCCCCAGCATTTT. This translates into CASRGEDQPQHF.